This T cell receptor beta chain was sequenced in a study of blood T cells in healthy people across ages. Study outcomes and limitations: Donor CMV status was unknown, possibly confounding expanded clonotype changes. Any conclusive comparison of naive versus antigen-experienced cells was prevented by using unsorted PBMCs. Diversity of TCR beta per million T cells declined in a roughly linear way with age.

Through a sample-barcoded 5' primer and a J-beta primer mix, a second PCR was run for 7 to 11 cycles. TCRdb fed the 5' RACE reads into MiXCR, producing one record per CDR3 protein. Of about 680,000 distinct CDR3 sequences in the sample, approximately 49% are singletons; the top ten hold around a third. A remark on this clonotype: The antigen remains undetermined.

The sequence came from a woman aged 60-75 years in good health. Sequenced sample: blood.

As DNA, the CDR3 is TGTGCCAGCAGCCCGGACGGCACTGAAGCTTTCTTT. This codes for CASSPDGTEAFF. The chain carries TRBV9 and TRBJ1-1; D gene uncertain. There are 12 residues in the CDR3. Germline V CDR1 and CDR2: SGDLS, YYNGEE. Trimming shortened V by 4 bases and J by 4 bases, and 8 bases separated the two germline ends.